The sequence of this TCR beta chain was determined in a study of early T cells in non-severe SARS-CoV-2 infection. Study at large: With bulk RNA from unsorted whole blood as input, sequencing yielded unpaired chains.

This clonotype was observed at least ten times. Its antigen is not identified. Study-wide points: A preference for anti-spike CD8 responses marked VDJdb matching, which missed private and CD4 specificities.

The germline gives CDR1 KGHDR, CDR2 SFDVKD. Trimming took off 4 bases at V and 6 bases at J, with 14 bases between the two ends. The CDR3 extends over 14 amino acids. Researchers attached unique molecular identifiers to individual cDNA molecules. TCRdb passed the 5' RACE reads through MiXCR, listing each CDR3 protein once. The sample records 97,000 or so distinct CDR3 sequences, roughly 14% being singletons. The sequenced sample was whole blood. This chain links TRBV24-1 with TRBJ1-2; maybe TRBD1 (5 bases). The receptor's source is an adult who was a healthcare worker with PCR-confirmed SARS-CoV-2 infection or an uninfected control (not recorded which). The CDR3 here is CATSDRRQLNGYTF. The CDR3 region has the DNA TGTGCCACCAGTGACCGACGACAGCTGAATGGCTACACCTTC.